The 4 T cell receptor beta chains below were found in one sample sequenced in a study of shared clonotypes between healthy human individuals. The repertoire was sequenced with immunoSEQ multiplex PCR; TCRdb's copy has only in-frame clones and lacks some. Among 1.4 million or so clones listed, approximately 98.5% were seen once. The sequencing sample was made of naive CD4+ T cells sorted from blood. As to subset: CD45RA+ positively selected. These receptors were obtained from a young man in good health.

A note on this clone: The sample has other DNA sequences that encode this CDR3 too. This chain uses TRBV5-5 with TRBJ1-1, with a possible D match to TRBD1 (5 bases). This CDR3 has 15 residues. Germline V gene lookup returns CDR1 SGHKS and CDR2 YYEKEE (reference sequence). Trimming cost V 0 bases and J 1 base, with 10 bases left between them. CDR3 in amino acids: CASSLVPGSNTEAFF. As DNA, the CDR3 is TGTGCCAGCAGCTTGGTTCCAGGGTCGAACACTGAAGCTTTCTTT.

This clone was counted a single time. The chain carries TRBV28 and TRBJ2-7; 11 nucleotides align to TRBD1. V gave up 6 bases and J gave up 1 base; unmatched junction bases: 2. CDR1 and CDR2 from the germline V gene are MDHEN and SYDVKM. This CDR3 has 14 residues. The CDR3 nucleotides read TGTGCCAGCAGAGGGGACAGGGGGTCCTACGAGCAGTACTTC. This gives the protein CASRGDRGSYEQYF.

The CDR3 bases are TGTGCCAGCAGTTACGACAATCAGCCCCAGCATTTT. Translation: CASSYDNQPQHF. The rearrangement links TRBV6-5 to TRBJ1-5, with D uncertain. This CDR3 has 12 residues. V lost 2 bases and J lost 3, with 2 bases in between. CDR1 is MNHEY, CDR2 SVGAGI, per germline.

The rearrangement joins TRBV7-9 to TRBJ1-1; D remains unclear. CDR1 and CDR2 (germline): SEHNR, FQNEAQ (reference sequence). Trimming took 4 bases from V and 2 from J, leaving 20 bases between them. The CDR3 is 17 amino acids. The CDR3 bases are TGTGCCAGCAGCTCGCTAGGTTCGACATCGCCCAACACTGAAGCTTTCTTT. Translated, it gives CASSSLGSTSPNTEAFF.